Sequencing of this T cell receptor beta chain was carried out in a study of cytomegalovirus exposure and HLA in healthy donors. Study conclusions and caveats: Sequence variants that were highly shared formed a cluster that was likely a sequencing artifact. In a later analysis, HLA-associated TCR beta chains were more clonally expanded than equally common others.

The PCR had 60 Vbeta and 13 Jbeta primers. Generated by immunoSEQ multiplex PCR, the TCRdb table keeps only in-frame clones and is missing some. The sample carries about 120,000 clones, around 72% recorded once. Donors were ostensibly healthy at sampling, although undocumented immune exposures were probable. Germline values: CDR1 SGDLS, CDR2 YYNGEE. Trimming at V came to 6 bases and at J to 4 bases, leaving 8 bases not matched to a gene. The CDR3 has 15 amino acids. This clone appeared a single time. Its antigen is currently unknown. Specimen: PBMCs. This chain connects TRBV9 to TRBJ2-1; 9 bases line up with TRBD1. The source of this sequence is a man aged 25 to 40 in good health and CMV-seronegative. CDR3 coding DNA: TGTGCCAGCAACCCGGGACAGGGCCTTTACAATGAGCAGTTCTTC. Translation: CASNPGQGLYNEQFF.